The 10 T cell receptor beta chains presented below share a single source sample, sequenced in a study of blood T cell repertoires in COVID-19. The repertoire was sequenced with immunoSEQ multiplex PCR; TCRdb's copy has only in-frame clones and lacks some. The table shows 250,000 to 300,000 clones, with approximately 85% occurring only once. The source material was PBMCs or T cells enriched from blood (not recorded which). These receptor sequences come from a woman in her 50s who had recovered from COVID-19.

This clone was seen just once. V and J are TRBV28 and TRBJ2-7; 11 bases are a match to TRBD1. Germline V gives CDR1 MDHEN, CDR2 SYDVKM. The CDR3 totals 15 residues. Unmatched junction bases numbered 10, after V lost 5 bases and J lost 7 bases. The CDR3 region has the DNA TGTGCCAGCAGTACAGGGACAGGGGGAGTGGAAGAGCAGTACTTC. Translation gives CASSTGTGGVEEQYF.

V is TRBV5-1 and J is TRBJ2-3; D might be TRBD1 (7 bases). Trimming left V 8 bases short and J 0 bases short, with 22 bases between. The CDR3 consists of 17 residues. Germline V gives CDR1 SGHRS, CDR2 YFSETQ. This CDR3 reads CASHQGGSVTSTDTQYF. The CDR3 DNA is TGCGCCAGTCATCAGGGGGGTAGCGTCACTAGCACAGATACGCAGTATTTT. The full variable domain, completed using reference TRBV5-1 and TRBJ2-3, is KAGVTQTPRYLIKTRGQQVTLSCSPISGHRSVSWYQQTPGQGLQFLFEYFSETQRNKGNFPGRFSGRQFSNSRSEMNVSTLELGDSALYLCASHQGGSVTSTDTQYFGPGTRLTVL.

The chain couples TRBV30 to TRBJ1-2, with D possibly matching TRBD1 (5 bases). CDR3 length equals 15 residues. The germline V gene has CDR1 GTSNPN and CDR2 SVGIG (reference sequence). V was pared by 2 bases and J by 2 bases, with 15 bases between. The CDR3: CAWSQMTVLNYGYTF. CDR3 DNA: TGTGCCTGGAGTCAAATGACAGTCCTGAACTATGGCTACACCTTC.

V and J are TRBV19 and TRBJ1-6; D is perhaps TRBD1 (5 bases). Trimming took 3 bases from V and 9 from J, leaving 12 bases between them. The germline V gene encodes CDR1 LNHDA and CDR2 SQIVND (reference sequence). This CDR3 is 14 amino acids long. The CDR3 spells CASSMVGGGSPLHF. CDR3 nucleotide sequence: TGTGCCAGTAGTATGGTCGGGGGAGGTTCACCCCTCCACTTT.

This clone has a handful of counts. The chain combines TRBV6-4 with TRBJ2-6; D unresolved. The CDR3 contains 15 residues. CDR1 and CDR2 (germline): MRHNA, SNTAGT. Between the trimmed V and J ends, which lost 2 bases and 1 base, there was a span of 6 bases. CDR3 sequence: CASSDGRSGANVLTF. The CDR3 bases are TGTGCCAGCAGTGACGGCCGATCTGGGGCCAACGTCCTGACTTTC.

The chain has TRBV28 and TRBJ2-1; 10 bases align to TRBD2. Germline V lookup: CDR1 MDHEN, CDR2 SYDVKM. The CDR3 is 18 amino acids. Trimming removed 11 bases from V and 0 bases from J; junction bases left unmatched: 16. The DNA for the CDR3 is TGTGCCTCGGGGAGTAGCGGGAGGATTTATAGCTCCTACAATGAGCAGTTCTTC. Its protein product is CASGSSGRIYSSYNEQFF.

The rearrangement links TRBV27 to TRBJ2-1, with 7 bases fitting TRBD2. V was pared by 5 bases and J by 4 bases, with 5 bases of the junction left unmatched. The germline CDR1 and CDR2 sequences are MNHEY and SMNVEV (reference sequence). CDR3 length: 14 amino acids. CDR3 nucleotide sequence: TGTGCCAGCAGTCCCCGGACTAGTTACAATGAGCAGTTCTTC. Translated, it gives CASSPRTSYNEQFF.

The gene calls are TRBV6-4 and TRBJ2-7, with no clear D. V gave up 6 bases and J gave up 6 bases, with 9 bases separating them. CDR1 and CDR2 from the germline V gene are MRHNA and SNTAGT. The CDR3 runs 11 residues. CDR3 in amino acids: CASRRRLEQYF. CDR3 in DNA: TGTGCCAGCAGGCGGCGGCTCGAGCAGTACTTC.

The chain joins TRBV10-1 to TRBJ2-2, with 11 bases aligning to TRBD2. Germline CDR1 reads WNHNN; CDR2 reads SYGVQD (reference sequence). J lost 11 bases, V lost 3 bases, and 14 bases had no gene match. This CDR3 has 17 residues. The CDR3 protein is CASSDSSGRTTGYELFF. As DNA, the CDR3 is TGCGCCAGCAGTGACTCTAGCGGGAGGACCACCGGTTACGAGCTGTTTTTT.

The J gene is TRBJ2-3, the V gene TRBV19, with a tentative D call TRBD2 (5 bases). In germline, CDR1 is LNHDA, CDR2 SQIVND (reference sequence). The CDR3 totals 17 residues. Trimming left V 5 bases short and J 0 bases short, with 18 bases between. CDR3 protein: CASSVLPGTSSTDTQYF. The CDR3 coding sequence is TGTGCCAGTAGTGTTCTCCCGGGAACCTCTAGCACAGATACGCAGTATTTT.